One sample yielded the 30 T cell receptor beta chains listed below, sequenced in a study of blood T cells in healthy people across ages. Through a sample-barcoded 5' primer and a J-beta primer mix, a second PCR was run for roughly 7 to 11 cycles. TCRdb passed the 5' RACE reads through MiXCR, listing each CDR3 protein once. The table records about 640,000 distinct CDR3 sequences, 58% of them present only once. Sample: blood. The receptors derive from a man in his sixties in good health.

As regards this clonotype: One end of the junction varies from germline; a read error may be responsible. The CDR3 region is CVSSFTFTDTQYF. DNA for the CDR3: TGTGTCAGCAGCTTCACCTTCACAGATACGCAGTATTTT. The V call is TRBV7-2, the J call TRBJ2-3; D call uncertain. Looked up from germline, CDR1 is SGHTA and CDR2 is FQGNSA. The CDR3 runs 13 residues.

The gene calls are TRBV4-1 and TRBJ2-3, with 7 bases aligning to TRBD1. V lost 0 bases to trimming and J lost 6 bases; unmatched junction nucleotides: 15. The CDR3 is made up of 18 amino acids. Germline V lookup: CDR1 MGHRA, CDR2 YSYEKL. CDR3 nucleotides: TGCGCCAGCAGCCAAGAACCTTGGCGACAGGGTGTTGCGGATACGCAGTATTTT. It translates to CASSQEPWRQGVADTQYF.

This clonotype came up many times. The V call is TRBV4-2, the J call TRBJ2-4; D not certain. The CDR3 loop spans 14 amino acids. V gave up 4 bases and J gave up 6 bases, with 13 bases separating them. Germline lookup yields CDR1 LGHNA and CDR2 YNFKEQ. The CDR3 reads CASSPVATGNIQYF. In nucleotides, the CDR3 is TGTGCCAGCAGCCCCGTGGCTACTGGAAACATTCAGTACTTC.

The rearrangement uses TRBV12-3 or TRBV12-4 and TRBJ1-2; 7 positions agree with TRBD1. V shed 2 bases, J shed 2 bases, and the junction held 5 bases outside the gene matches. The CDR3 is made up of 15 amino acids. The CDR3 spells CASSLHRDRNYGYTF. In nucleotides, the CDR3 is TGTGCCAGCAGTTTACATAGGGACAGAAACTATGGCTACACCTTC.

The chain has TRBV9 and TRBJ2-3, with 7 positions matching TRBD2. With 0 bases clipped from V and 0 bases from J, the junction kept 4 bases outside the gene matches. From germline, CDR1 is SGDLS and CDR2 YYNGEE. The length of the CDR3 is 16 residues. The CDR3 here is CASSVVGGSSTDTQYF. The DNA of the CDR3 is TGTGCCAGCAGCGTAGTGGGGGGGTCTAGCACAGATACGCAGTATTTT.

The gene calls are TRBV10-3 and TRBJ1-2, with D perhaps matching TRBD1 (6 bases). V dropped 0 bases and J dropped 4 bases, with 12 bases sitting between them. The CDR3 runs to 15 residues. CDR1 is ENHRY, CDR2 SYGVKD, per germline. The CDR3 DNA is TGTGCCATCAGTGAGTCGAAAGGACAGACCTATGGCTACACCTTC. The encoded protein is CAISESKGQTYGYTF.

The chain recombines TRBV7-2 with TRBJ2-5; TRBD2 agrees at 9 bases. The DNA end is a closer match to TRBJ2-7, so the J assignment may be wrong. The germline CDR1 and CDR2 sequences are SGHTA and FQGNSA. The CDR3 spans 16 residues. The CDR3: CASSLGAGGPHHEQYF. As DNA, the CDR3 is TGTGCCAGCAGCTTAGGAGCGGGGGGCCCACACCACGAGCAGTACTTC.

This rearrangement joins TRBV5-1 to TRBJ2-3; no reliable D call. V gave up 5 bases and J gave up 7 bases, with 8 bases separating them. The CDR3 sequence is 11 residues long. CDR1 SGHRS and CDR2 YFSETQ come from the germline V gene. CDR3 region: CASSLTHTQYF. The DNA of the CDR3 is TGCGCCAGCAGTCTGACTCATACGCAGTATTTT.

This rearrangement joins TRBV7-2 to TRBJ2-1, with 9 bases lining up with TRBD2. The germline gives CDR1 SGHTA, CDR2 FQGNSA. This CDR3 has 16 amino acids. V shed 5 bases and J 0 bases; nucleotides not matched to a gene: 5. CDR3 nucleotide sequence: TGTGCCAGCAGCCCTGCGCGGGGGGGCTCCTACAATGAGCAGTTCTTC. This sequence encodes CASSPARGGSYNEQFF. The full variable domain, with the rest looked up from reference TRBV7-2 and TRBJ2-1, is GAGVSQSPSNKVTEKGKDVELRCDPISGHTALYWYRQSLGQGLEFLIYFQGNSAPDKSGLPSDRFSAERTGGSVSTLTIQRTQQEDSAVYLCASSPARGGSYNEQFFGPGTRLTVL.

On this clonotype itself: Just one base apart from a much larger clone, this may be a read error. The chain joins TRBV6-6 to TRBJ2-5; 8 nucleotides align to TRBD1. In germline, CDR1 is MNHNY, CDR2 SVGAGI (reference sequence). The CDR3 sequence is 15 residues long. V shed 5 bases and J 11 bases; nucleotides not matched to a gene: 16. CDR3 residues: CASSTDRVSYNEQYF. The DNA of the CDR3 is TGTGCCAGCAGTACGGACAGGGTCTCCTACAATGAGCAGTACTTC.

This rearrangement joins TRBV19 to TRBJ2-7, with 13 bases identical to TRBD2. The J call is uncertain, as TRBJ2-5 better fits the DNA end. The CDR3 contains 17 residues. Germline loops: CDR1 LNHDA, CDR2 SQIVND (reference sequence). The CDR3 DNA sequence: TGTGCCAGTAGTGGACTAGCGGGGGCTGTCTCGGGGGAGACCCAGTACTTC. This sequence encodes CASSGLAGAVSGETQYF.

This clonotype has only a few counts. V and J are TRBV2 and TRBJ2-5; 16 bases align to TRBD2. The CDR3 runs to 15 residues. V trimming: 6 bases; J trimming: 5 bases; junction bases outside the gene matches: 3. The germline V gene encodes CDR1 SNHLY and CDR2 FYNNEI. The CDR3 region has the DNA TGTGCCAGCAGAGGGACTAGCGGGGGGGAGGAGACCCAGTACTTC. Its translation is CASRGTSGGEETQYF.

This clonotype was found a few times. The chain links TRBV4-1 to TRBJ2-3; 11 nucleotides align to TRBD2. CDR3 length equals 14 residues. J was trimmed by 6 bases and V by 6 bases; bases with no gene match: 5. Germline V lookup: CDR1 MGHRA, CDR2 YSYEKL. CDR3 DNA: TGCGCCAGCAGATGGACTAGCGGGTCTGATACGCAGTATTTT. Protein product: CASRWTSGSDTQYF.

V and J are TRBV29-1 and TRBJ2-1; TRBD1 matches 7 bases. CDR3 length: 13 amino acids. V lost 5 bases and J lost 9; bases outside the gene matches: 10. Germline V CDR1 and CDR2: SQVTM, ANQGSEA. The CDR3 protein is CSVLTGLDGEQFF. CDR3 DNA sequence: TGCAGCGTTTTGACAGGGTTGGACGGTGAGCAGTTCTTC.

The chain links TRBV4-2 to TRBJ1-3, with D uncertain. Germline loops: CDR1 LGHNA, CDR2 YNFKEQ. CDR3 length equals 15 residues. V lost 2 bases to trimming and J lost 4 bases, with 12 bases between them. CDR3 in amino acids: CASSQSTAGGNTIYF. For the CDR3, the DNA is TGTGCCAGCAGCCAATCCACCGCGGGGGGAAACACCATATATTTT.

The CDR3 DNA is TGTGCCAGCAGCCAAGCGCACTACAATGAGCAGTACTTC. Its translation: CASSQAHYNEQYF. The gene calls are TRBV3-1 and TRBJ2-5; D is ambiguous. Trimming took 1 base from V and 11 from J, leaving 14 bases between them. Germline V lookup: CDR1 LGHDT, CDR2 YNNKEL (reference sequence). This CDR3 has 13 residues.

This clonotype showed up just a few times. The rearrangement joins TRBV6-2 or TRBV6-3 to TRBJ2-5; 12 positions match TRBD2. With the DNA end fitting TRBJ2-7 better, the J assignment may be wrong. CDR3 length: 15 residues. CDR1 is MNHEY, CDR2 SVGEGT, per germline. The CDR3 sequence: CASSYSGLAGTEQYF. In DNA form, the CDR3 reads TGTGCCAGCAGTTACTCCGGACTAGCGGGGACCGAGCAGTACTTC.

This clonotype was picked up a small number of times. The chain's CDR3 is CASRLTESGAKNIQYF. DNA of the CDR3: TGTGCCAGCAGGCTCACAGAGAGTGGGGCCAAAAACATTCAGTACTTC. The chain recombines TRBV3-1 with TRBJ2-4; no clear D. CDR3 length: 16 amino acids. V gave up 6 bases and J gave up 1 base, with 16 bases separating them. Germline assignment: CDR1 LGHDT and CDR2 YNNKEL (reference sequence).

This chain connects TRBV29-1 to TRBJ1-4; TRBD1 agrees at 7 bases. CDR3 length: 13 amino acids. V was clipped by 5 bases and J by 7 bases; unmatched bases: 7. Looked up from germline, CDR1 is SQVTM and CDR2 is ANQGSEA. The CDR3 coding sequence is TGCAGCGTTCAAAGACAGGGCGGTGAAAAACTGTTTTTT. It translates to CSVQRQGGEKLFF.

This clonotype was recorded a few times. A much larger clone differs from this one at a single base, so this may be a read error. CDR3 nucleotide sequence: TGTGCCAGCAGTGAGTTTAATGAGCAGTTCTTC. This gives the protein CASSEFNEQFF. The chain has TRBV10-3 and TRBJ2-1; D unresolved. The CDR3 runs 11 residues. Germline values: CDR1 ENHRY, CDR2 SYGVKD.

The chain links TRBV15 to TRBJ1-6; D remains unclear. The V and J ends lost 3 bases and 0 bases respectively, with 6 bases between them. The CDR3 runs 15 residues. The germline V gene has CDR1 LNHNV and CDR2 YYDKDF (reference sequence). CDR3 nucleotides: TGTGCCACCAGCAGGGGCAGCTCCTATAATTCACCCCTCCACTTT. This gives the protein CATSRGSSYNSPLHF. Full variable domain (rest looked up from reference TRBV15 and TRBJ1-6): DAMVIQNPRYQVTQFGKPVTLSCSQTLNHNVMYWYQQKSSQAPKLLFHYYDKDFNNEADTPDNFQSRRPNTSFCFLDIRSPGLGDTAMYLCATSRGSSYNSPLHFGNGTRLTVT.

Worth noting for this clonotype: One junction end disagrees with the germline gene, perhaps due to a read error. The chain carries TRBV7-8 and TRBJ2-1; 12 nucleotides match TRBD1. Germline CDR1 is SGHVS and CDR2 is FQNEAQ. CDR3 length: 15 residues. The CDR3 protein is CAGSVGTGGRNEQFF. The CDR3 nucleotides are TGTGCCGGCAGCGTTGGGACAGGGGGCCGGAATGAGCAGTTCTTC. Variable domain in full (rest from reference TRBV7-8 and TRBJ2-1): GAGVSQSPRYKVAKRGQDVALRCDPISGHVSLFWYQQALGQGPEFLTYFQNEAQLDKSGLPSDRFFAERPEGSVSTLKIQRTQQEDSAVYLCAGSVGTGGRNEQFFGPGTRLTVL.

This chain connects TRBV7-9 to TRBJ2-5, with D perhaps TRBD1 (5 bases). The last part of the DNA fits TRBJ2-7 better; the J call may be wrong. Germline values: CDR1 SEHNR, CDR2 FQNEAQ (reference sequence). CDR3 length equals 14 residues. For the CDR3, the DNA is TGTGCCAGCAGCCAACCCCACAGGAGCTACGAGCAGTACTTC. Residues: CASSQPHRSYEQYF.

The CDR3 reads CASRPGRTEGYEQYF. The CDR3 DNA sequence: TGTGCCAGCAGACCCGGACGAACAGAGGGGTACGAGCAGTACTTC. The chain has TRBV25-1 and TRBJ2-4; either TRBD1 or TRBD2 may fit D (5 bases each). The DNA end favors TRBJ2-7, so the J call may be wrong. CDR3 length equals 15 residues. Germline V lookup: CDR1 MGHDK, CDR2 SYGVNS.

The chain has TRBV4-1 and TRBJ2-4, with 7 bases identical to TRBD2. Trimming at V came to 0 bases and at J to 8 bases, leaving 13 bases not matched to a gene. The CDR3 is made up of 17 amino acids. CDR1 MGHRA and CDR2 YSYEKL come from the germline V gene. The CDR3 is CASSQDFGTISGDIQYF. CDR3 bases: TGCGCCAGCAGCCAAGATTTTGGGACTATCTCCGGGGACATTCAGTACTTC.

This clonotype was observed a handful of times. This sequence joins TRBV7-2 and TRBJ2-7; D might be TRBD1 (6 bases). CDR1 and CDR2 from the germline V gene are SGHTA and FQGNSA. V dropped 1 base and J dropped 4 bases, with 11 bases sitting between them. The CDR3 is 14 amino acids. CDR3 sequence reads: CASSLVQGKYEQYF. DNA for the CDR3: TGTGCCAGCAGCTTAGTGCAGGGGAAGTACGAGCAGTACTTC.

V and J are TRBV5-1 and TRBJ2-7; D gene uncertain. Germline CDR1 reads SGHRS; CDR2 reads YFSETQ. This CDR3 spans 15 amino acids. Trimming took off 4 bases at V and 3 bases at J, with 17 bases between the two ends. The CDR3 reads CASSPEPTGDYEQYF. CDR3 bases: TGCGCCAGCAGCCCAGAACCGACTGGAGACTACGAGCAGTACTTC.

This clonotype showed up just once. The gene calls are TRBV29-1 and TRBJ2-3; TRBD2 might be the D (6 bases). With 6 bases removed from V and 3 bases from J, the gap between germline ends came to 13 bases. Germline CDR1 and CDR2: SQVTM and ANQGSEA. CDR3 length: 13 residues. CDR3 sequence reads: CSVSDGGTDTQYF. For the CDR3, the DNA is TGCAGCGTATCTGACGGAGGGACAGATACGCAGTATTTT.

The rearrangement uses TRBV10-3 and TRBJ1-6, with D unclear. The CDR3 spans 14 residues. Between the trimmed V and J ends, which lost 4 bases and 9 bases, there was a span of 13 bases. The germline CDR1 and CDR2 sequences are ENHRY and SYGVKD. The CDR3 protein is CAISVEGGGSPLHF. In DNA form, the CDR3 reads TGTGCCATCAGTGTGGAGGGAGGTGGTTCACCCCTCCACTTT.

In this sample, this clonotype turned up a few times. This chain links TRBV6-2 or TRBV6-3 with TRBJ1-1; D is possibly TRBD1 (5 bases). Deletions cut 5 bases from V and 3 bases from J, with 10 bases between. The germline V gene encodes CDR1 MNHEY and CDR2 SVGEGT. This CDR3 region has 13 residues. The CDR3 here is CASSLGLYTEAFF. Here the CDR3 DNA reads TGTGCCAGCAGTCTGGGGCTATACACTGAAGCTTTCTTT.